The 21 T cell receptor beta chains below were found in one sample sequenced in a study of human T cells and chemical hapten exposure. Each CDR3 protein is one row after TCRdb ran MiXCR on the RACE reads. The repertoire holds roughly 52,000 distinct CDR3 sequences, with roughly 9.6% as singletons. Time point meaning: patch test 1, 2 weeks after DPC sensitization. Noted treatment: therapeutic diphenylcyclopropenone sensitization with weekly scalp DPC. Total RNA was isolated from whole blood that had not been fractionated. The sequenced sample was whole blood, obtained in connection with sensitization to the hapten diphenylcyclopropenone (DPC). Receptor source: a woman in her thirties or forties with alopecia areata. Some clones in this sample may be carry-over from other donors' samples.

The chain is built from TRBV29-1 and TRBJ1-1, with D possibly TRBD1 on 5 matching bases. The CDR3 runs 11 residues. The germline CDR1 and CDR2 sequences are SQVTM and ANQGSEA. V was trimmed by 6 bases and J by 6 bases, leaving 11 bases between them. The CDR3: CSVPRGSEAFF. CDR3 nucleotide sequence: TGCAGCGTCCCCCGGGGCTCTGAAGCTTTCTTT.

This chain uses TRBV10-2 with TRBJ1-6; D is ambiguous. Trimming took off 2 bases at V and 0 bases at J, with 5 bases between the two ends. The CDR3 length is 15 residues. Germline lookup yields CDR1 WSHSY and CDR2 SAAADI. Here the CDR3 reads CASSEQSSYNSPLHF. The DNA for the CDR3 is TGCGCCAGCAGTGAGCAATCCTCCTATAATTCACCCCTCCACTTT.

The sample holds many counts of this clonotype. The rearrangement uses TRBV3-1 and TRBJ1-2, with TRBD1 matching 8 bases. Trimming took 3 bases from V and 6 from J; bases not matched to a gene: 6. Germline values: CDR1 LGHDT, CDR2 YNNKEL (reference sequence). There are 14 residues in the CDR3. Here the CDR3 DNA reads TGTGCCAGCAGCCACCAGGACAGGGTGAATGGCTACACCTTC. Amino acid sequence: CASSHQDRVNGYTF.

Only a few counts were recorded for this clonotype. The chain has TRBV20-1 and TRBJ2-5; D may be TRBD1 or TRBD2 (5 bases each). Germline V gene data show CDR1 as DFQATT and CDR2 as SNEGSKA (reference sequence). The V and J ends lost 1 base and 4 bases respectively, with 19 bases between them. The CDR3 totals 16 residues. CDR3 sequence: CSARGQGPAIRETQYF. The CDR3 region has the DNA TGCAGTGCTAGAGGCCAGGGACCTGCAATTAGAGAGACCCAGTACTTC.

This clonotype was observed a few times. The chain employs TRBV11-2 and TRBJ2-5, with TRBD1 identical over 9 bases. This CDR3 contains 15 residues. Germline lookup yields CDR1 SGHAT and CDR2 FQNNGV. The V gene end was trimmed by 4 bases and the J gene end by 6 bases; junction bases not matched to a gene: 9. The CDR3 nucleotides read TGTGCCAGCAGCTCATCCGGGACAGGGTCTAAGACCCAGTACTTC. Residues: CASSSSGTGSKTQYF. Supplemented by reference TRBV11-2 and TRBJ2-5, the full variable domain reads EAGVAQSPRYKIIEKRQSVAFWCNPISGHATLYWYQQILGQGPKLLIQFQNNGVVDDSQLPKDRFSAERLKGVDSTLKIQPAKLEDSAVYLCASSSSGTGSKTQYFGPGTRLLVL.

The sample holds a few counts of this clonotype. The rearrangement joins TRBV28 to TRBJ2-7, with 10 bases matching TRBD1. Germline V gene sequence: CDR1 MDHEN, CDR2 SYDVKM. The V segment lost 6 bases and the J segment 6 bases; nucleotides outside the gene matches: 2. The CDR3 has 12 residues. This CDR3 is CASRGQGPEQYF. DNA for the CDR3: TGTGCCAGCAGGGGACAGGGGCCCGAGCAGTACTTC.

By its share, this clonotype is medium-sized. The chain is built from TRBV7-3 and TRBJ2-3; D might be TRBD2 (6 bases). CDR1 is SGHTA and CDR2 is FQGTGA in the germline V gene. This CDR3 has 13 residues. The ends were cut back, 5 bases at V and 4 bases at J, with 10 bases in the middle. Here the CDR3 reads CASSIRLADTQYF. CDR3 nucleotide sequence: TGTGCCAGCAGCATCCGACTAGCAGATACGCAGTATTTT.

This clonotype was seen more than once but under ten times. This chain connects TRBV19 to TRBJ2-7; TRBD1 agrees at 8 bases. Losses at the gene ends were 4 bases for V and 0 bases for J; bases not matched to a gene: 8. The V gene's germline CDR1 is LNHDA and CDR2 SQIVND (reference sequence). The CDR3 is 16 residues long. The DNA of the CDR3 is TGTGCCAGTAGTAGAAGGACAGGGACGGGCTCCTACGAGCAGTACTTC. Translated: CASSRRTGTGSYEQYF.

The gene calls are TRBV3-1 and TRBJ2-1, with D perhaps matching TRBD1 (5 bases). The CDR3 is made up of 15 amino acids. Germline V gene sequence: CDR1 LGHDT, CDR2 YNNKEL (reference sequence). V dropped 4 bases and J dropped 6 bases, with 16 bases sitting between them. The CDR3 coding sequence is TGTGCCAGCAGCCCATCCCCCAGGGCCCGCAATGAGCAGTTCTTC. Translating gives CASSPSPRARNEQFF.

The J gene is TRBJ2-5, the V gene TRBV11-2; 8 positions match TRBD2. The CDR3 is made up of 16 amino acids. V lost 5 bases, J lost 5 bases, and 13 bases stayed unmatched. Germline values: CDR1 SGHAT, CDR2 FQNNGV. The CDR3 loop reads CASSLAGPGGLETQYF. For the CDR3, the DNA is TGTGCCAGCAGCCTCGCCGGCCCGGGGGGGCTGGAGACCCAGTACTTC.

This clonotype was counted many times. V is TRBV18 and J is TRBJ2-1, with TRBD2 identical over 9 bases. V lost 0 bases, J lost 5 bases, and 5 bases stayed unmatched. CDR1 is KGHSH, CDR2 LQKENI, per germline. CDR3 length: 16 amino acids. The CDR3 coding sequence is TGTGCCAGCTCACCACCTAATAGCGGGAGAAACAATGAGCAGTTCTTC. Amino acids: CASSPPNSGRNNEQFF.

This clonotype occurred many times. V usage is TRBV11-2 and J usage is TRBJ2-7; D remains ambiguous. V was trimmed by 5 bases and J by 1 base, leaving 3 bases between them. Germline values: CDR1 SGHAT, CDR2 FQNNGV. The CDR3 has 11 residues. CDR3 bases: TGTGCCAGCAGCCATTCCTACGAGCAGTACTTC. This encodes CASSHSYEQYF.

The chain has TRBV28 and TRBJ2-7; a weak D match, TRBD1 (5 bases). The CDR3 extends over 14 amino acids. Germline V lookup: CDR1 MDHEN, CDR2 SYDVKM. Trimming pared 2 bases from V and 4 bases from J, leaving 12 bases between. CDR3 coding DNA: TGTGCCAGCAGTTTAGCCCAGGGATCGTACGAGCAGTACTTC. Encoded protein: CASSLAQGSYEQYF.

Written as DNA, the CDR3 is TGCAGCGTTGAGTACCGGGACAGGGTCCGCGAGCAGTACTTC. It yields the protein CSVEYRDRVREQYF. The chain is built from TRBV29-1 and TRBJ2-7, with 9 nucleotides matching TRBD1. The germline CDR1 and CDR2 sequences are SQVTM and ANQGSEA. The V segment lost 3 bases and the J segment 6 bases; nucleotides outside the gene matches: 9. There are 14 residues in the CDR3.

The V gene is TRBV11-2, the J gene TRBJ2-7, with D perhaps matching TRBD1 (6 bases). Trimming cost V 3 bases and J 5 bases, with 11 bases left between them. Germline CDR1 reads SGHAT; CDR2 reads FQNNGV. This CDR3 is 13 amino acids long. CDR3 region: CASSFAGEHEQYF. CDR3 in DNA: TGTGCCAGCAGCTTTGCAGGGGAGCACGAGCAGTACTTC.

This clonotype is termed medium-sized (0.01 to 0.1%). The rearrangement uses TRBV7-9 and TRBJ2-3; the D is unclear. CDR3 length: 16 residues. CDR1 is SEHNR, CDR2 FQNEAQ, per germline (reference sequence). The V end lost 2 bases, the J end lost 0 bases, and 12 bases lay between the germline ends. CDR3 sequence reads: CASSLPRLPSTDTQYF. Written as DNA, the CDR3 is TGTGCCAGCAGCTTACCGCGCCTCCCTAGCACAGATACGCAGTATTTT.

This rearrangement joins TRBV3-1 to TRBJ2-7, with D tentatively TRBD2 (6 bases). The length of the CDR3 is 15 residues. Germline loops: CDR1 LGHDT, CDR2 YNNKEL (reference sequence). Trimming took 1 base from V and 2 from J, leaving 12 bases between them. The CDR3, as DNA: TGTGCCAGCAGCCAAGGGTTAGCGGCCCCCTACGAGCAGTACTTC. Protein sequence: CASSQGLAAPYEQYF.

This clonotype appeared many times. V gene TRBV20-1 combines with J gene TRBJ1-1; the D is unclear. CDR1 and CDR2 from the germline V gene are DFQATT and SNEGSKA (reference sequence). V was clipped by 6 bases and J by 4 bases, with 21 bases between them. This CDR3 has 15 amino acids. This CDR3 reads CSAFVPLGRGTEAFF. CDR3 nucleotide sequence: TGCAGTGCCTTCGTTCCACTAGGGCGGGGCACTGAAGCTTTCTTT.

This clonotype was counted a few times. The rearrangement uses TRBV5-1 and TRBJ2-7, with a possible D match to TRBD1 (7 bases). Deletions cut 3 bases from V and 2 bases from J, with 15 bases between. This CDR3 contains 15 residues. Looked up from germline, CDR1 is SGHRS and CDR2 is YFSETQ. Written as DNA, the CDR3 is TGCGCCAGCAGCTATGCTGGAGGGACAGCCTACGAGCAGTACTTC. It codes for CASSYAGGTAYEQYF.

Only a few counts were recorded for this clonotype. This chain joins TRBV29-1 and TRBJ1-2; D is undetermined. Germline lookup yields CDR1 SQVTM and CDR2 ANQGSEA. Trimming cost V 4 bases and J 4 bases, with 10 bases left between them. This CDR3 is 12 amino acids long. CDR3 coding DNA: TGCAGCGTTGGGATAGAGACCTATGGCTACACCTTC. Encoded protein: CSVGIETYGYTF.

This clonotype was seen a handful of times. CDR3 protein: CASSPGGGGNEQFF. CDR3 coding DNA: TGTGCCAGCAGCCCCGGAGGGGGGGGGAATGAGCAGTTCTTC. The chain uses TRBV13 and TRBJ2-1; D might be TRBD2 (7 bases). The CDR3 contains 14 residues. The germline CDR1 and CDR2 sequences are PRHDT and FYEKMQ (reference sequence). Trimming took off 5 bases at V and 7 bases at J, with 15 bases between the two ends.